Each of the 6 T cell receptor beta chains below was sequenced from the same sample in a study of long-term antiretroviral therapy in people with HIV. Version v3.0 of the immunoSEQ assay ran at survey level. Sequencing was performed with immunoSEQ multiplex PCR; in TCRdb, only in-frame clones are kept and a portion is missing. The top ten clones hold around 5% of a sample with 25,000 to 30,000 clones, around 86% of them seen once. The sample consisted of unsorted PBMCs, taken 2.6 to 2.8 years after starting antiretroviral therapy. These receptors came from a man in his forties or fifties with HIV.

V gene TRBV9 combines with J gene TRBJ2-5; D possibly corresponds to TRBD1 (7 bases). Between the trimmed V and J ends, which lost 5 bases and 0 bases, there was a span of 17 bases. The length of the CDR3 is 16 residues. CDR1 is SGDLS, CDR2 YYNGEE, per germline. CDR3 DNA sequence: TGTGCCAGCAGTGCTATGGGGGGACAGCACCAAGAGACCCAGTACTTC. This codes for CASSAMGGQHQETQYF. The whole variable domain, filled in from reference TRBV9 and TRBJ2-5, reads DSGVTQTPKHLITATGQRVTLRCSPRSGDLSVYWYQQSLDQGLQFLIQYYNGEERAKGNILERFSAQQFPDLHSELNLSSLELGDSALYFCASSAMGGQHQETQYFGPGTRLLVL.

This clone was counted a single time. This chain's CDR3 is CASSDWVGGSEKLFF. The CDR3 DNA is TGTGCCAGCAGCGACTGGGTGGGGGGTAGTGAAAAACTGTTTTTT. This chain links TRBV4-2 with TRBJ1-4, with a possible D match to TRBD1 (5 bases). Between the trimmed V and J ends, which lost 5 bases and 7 bases, there was a span of 17 bases. The length of the CDR3 is 15 residues. Germline V gene data show CDR1 as LGHNA and CDR2 as YNFKEQ.

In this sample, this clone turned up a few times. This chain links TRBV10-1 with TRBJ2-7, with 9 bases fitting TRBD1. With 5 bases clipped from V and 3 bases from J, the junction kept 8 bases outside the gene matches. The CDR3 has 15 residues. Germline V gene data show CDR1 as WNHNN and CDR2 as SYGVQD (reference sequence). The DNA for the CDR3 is TGCGCCAGCAGTCAAACGGGACAGGGTAACTACGAGCAGTACTTC. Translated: CASSQTGQGNYEQYF.

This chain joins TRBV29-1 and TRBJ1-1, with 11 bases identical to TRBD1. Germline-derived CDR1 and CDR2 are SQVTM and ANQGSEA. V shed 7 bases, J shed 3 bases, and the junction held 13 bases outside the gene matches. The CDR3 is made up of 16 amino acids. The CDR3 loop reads CSALDRGRPKDTEAFF. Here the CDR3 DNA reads TGCAGCGCCTTGGACAGGGGGCGCCCCAAGGACACTGAAGCTTTCTTT.

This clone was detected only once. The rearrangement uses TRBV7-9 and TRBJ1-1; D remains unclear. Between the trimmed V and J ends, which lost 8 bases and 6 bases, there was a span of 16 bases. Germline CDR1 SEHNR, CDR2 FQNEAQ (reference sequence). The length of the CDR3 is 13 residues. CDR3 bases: TGTGCCAGCTCCCTGGGTACAAGGGCTGAAGCTTTCTTT. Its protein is CASSLGTRAEAFF.

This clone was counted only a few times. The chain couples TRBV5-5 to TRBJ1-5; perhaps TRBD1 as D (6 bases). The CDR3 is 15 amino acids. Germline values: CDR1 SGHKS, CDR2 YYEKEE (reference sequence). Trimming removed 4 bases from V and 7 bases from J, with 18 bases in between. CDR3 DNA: TGTGCCAGCAGCCCTCGAAGTAGGGGGACGCAGCCCCAGCATTTT. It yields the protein CASSPRSRGTQPQHF.